The next 9 T cell receptor beta chains were all read from a single sample in a study of shared clonotypes between healthy human individuals. Sequencing was performed with immunoSEQ multiplex PCR; in TCRdb, only in-frame clones are kept and a portion is missing. This table has millions of clones, approximately 92% appearing once. Sequencing used naive CD4+ T cells sorted from blood. Subset reported: CD45RA+ positively selected. Every receptor here comes from a man younger than 35 in good health.

The chain couples TRBV6-1 to TRBJ1-5; D not resolved. Deletions cut 3 bases from V and 9 bases from J, with 9 bases between. This CDR3 region has 12 residues. Germline V CDR1 and CDR2: MNHNS, SASEGT. CDR3 sequence: CASSDGVRPQHF. As DNA, the CDR3 is TGTGCCAGCAGTGACGGGGTCCGGCCCCAGCATTTT.

This chain links TRBV6-1 with TRBJ2-4; no definite D call. Germline CDR1 and CDR2: MNHNS and SASEGT. Trimming shortened V by 4 bases and J by 0 bases, and 7 bases separated the two germline ends. This CDR3 comprises 14 residues. CDR3 nucleotides: TGTGCCAGCAGTGTAGGGATAGCCAAAAACATTCAGTACTTC. Amino acids: CASSVGIAKNIQYF.

This chain uses TRBV21-1 with TRBJ2-1; whether TRBD2, the table's D call, matches the DNA was not checked. TRBV21-1 is annotated as a pseudogene. CDR3 size: 17 residues. The CDR3: CASSKGWRAGGHNEQFF. In DNA, the CDR3 is TGTGCCAGCAGCAAAGGATGGCGAGCGGGAGGACACAATGAGCAGTTCTTC.

With respect to this clone: This CDR3 is also generated by other DNA sequences in the sample. The chain uses TRBV7-3 and TRBJ2-2, with D maybe TRBD1 (5 bases). The CDR3 is made up of 15 amino acids. V lost 1 base, J lost 2 bases, and 8 bases lay in between. Germline values: CDR1 SGHTA, CDR2 FQGTGA. The CDR3 DNA reads TGTGCCAGCAGCTTAAGGCAGGGTAACACCGGGGAGCTGTTTTTT. Its translation is CASSLRQGNTGELFF.

The rearrangement uses TRBV10-3 and TRBJ1-4; perhaps TRBD1 as D (6 bases). V was cut by 6 bases and J by 0 bases, with 8 bases left in between. This CDR3 has 14 amino acids. From germline, CDR1 is ENHRY and CDR2 SYGVKD. CDR3 region: CAIRDSATNEKLFF. The CDR3 nucleotides are TGTGCCATCAGGGACAGCGCAACTAATGAAAAACTGTTTTTT.

The chain combines TRBV27 with TRBJ1-5; D might be TRBD1 (5 bases). Germline lookup yields CDR1 MNHEY and CDR2 SMNVEV (reference sequence). V dropped 10 bases and J dropped 6 bases, with 16 bases sitting between them. The CDR3 consists of 13 residues. CDR3 coding DNA: TGTGCCACCACGCCGGTCGGGGGTCAGCCCCAGCATTTT. Its protein product is CATTPVGGQPQHF.

V gene TRBV5-1 combines with J gene TRBJ2-5, with a tentative D call TRBD2 (7 bases). Trimming took off 0 bases at V and 2 bases at J, with 11 bases between the two ends. Germline V CDR1 and CDR2: SGHRS, YFSETQ. The CDR3 totals 15 residues. Here the CDR3 reads CASSLEGGAQETQYF. CDR3 bases: TGCGCCAGCAGCTTGGAAGGGGGGGCGCAAGAGACCCAGTACTTC.

The chain couples TRBV18 to TRBJ2-3; D might be TRBD1 (6 bases). Germline V gene lookup returns CDR1 KGHSH and CDR2 LQKENI. Between the trimmed V and J ends, which lost 0 bases and 4 bases, there was a span of 14 bases. This CDR3 has 16 amino acids. The CDR3: CASSPPVGEGADTQYF. The CDR3, as DNA: TGTGCCAGCTCACCACCGGTTGGTGAGGGGGCAGATACGCAGTATTTT.

This clone was seen once. This chain links TRBV7-2 with TRBJ2-7; TRBD2 matches at 11 bases. This CDR3 contains 16 residues. J lost 3 bases, V lost 1 base, and 5 bases had no gene match. From germline, CDR1 is SGHTA and CDR2 FQGNSA. CDR3 sequence (DNA): TGTGCCAGCAGCTTAGTAGGACTAGCGGGCATCTACGAGCAGTACTTC. It encodes CASSLVGLAGIYEQYF.